This TCR beta chain was sequenced in a study of OX40 agonist ivuxolimab in advanced cancers. The study, taken as a whole, reports: At 0.1 to 3.0 mg/kg, clonal expansion of CD4+ and CD8+ blood T cells had occurred by week 6.

In the case of this clone: The antigen remains undetermined.

Patients with a history of autoimmune disease or on systemic immunosuppression were excluded. V lost 6 bases to trimming and J lost 2 bases; unmatched junction nucleotides: 2. Per germline, CDR1 MNHNS and CDR2 SASEGT. This CDR3 is built from 14 residues. Profiling relied on immunoSEQ multiplex PCR, and the TCRdb table lists in-frame clones only, not all of them. Here the sample spans some 34,000 clones, about 81% being singletons. This receptor was taken from an adult with an advanced solid tumor such as melanoma, head and neck, liver or kidney cancer. This chain links TRBV6-1 with TRBJ1-5, with 9 bases lining up with TRBD1. Sample: CD4+ or CD8+ T cells sorted from blood, taken in a trial of the OX40 agonist ivuxolimab. The CDR3 DNA reads TGTGCCAGCAGGAGGGACAGGGGCAATCAGCCCCAGCATTTT. This sequence encodes CASRRDRGNQPQHF.